A single sample gave rise to the 27 T cell receptor beta chains below, sequenced in a study of cytomegalovirus exposure and HLA in healthy donors. Profiled with immunoSEQ multiplex PCR; TCRdb holds only in-frame clones, not every one. This table holds roughly 100,000 clones, approximately 86% found once. Sequencing was done on a sample of PBMCs. The receptors stem from a young woman in good health and CMV-seropositive.

V usage is TRBV28 and J usage is TRBJ1-2; 9 nucleotides line up with TRBD1. This CDR3 has 16 amino acids. CDR1 and CDR2 from the germline V gene are MDHEN and SYDVKM. After removal of 4 bases from V and 9 bases from J, the junction contained 15 bases not matched to a gene. CDR3 amino acids: CASSSAATGGVIRYTF. In nucleotides, the CDR3 is TGTGCCAGCAGTTCCGCAGCCACAGGGGGCGTAATCCGCTACACCTTC.

This chain connects TRBV2 to TRBJ2-1, with D possibly matching TRBD1 (6 bases). Germline CDR1 reads SNHLY; CDR2 reads FYNNEI. Trimming left V 5 bases short and J 13 bases short, with 12 bases between. This CDR3 region has 11 residues. CDR3 in amino acids: CASSLRDIQFF. CDR3 in DNA: TGTGCCAGCAGTCTCCGGGACATCCAGTTCTTC.

This chain joins TRBV2 and TRBJ2-5, with 8 bases matching TRBD1. Per the germline V gene, CDR1 is SNHLY and CDR2 is FYNNEI. J gave up 3 bases and V 10 bases, and 4 bases lay outside the gene matches. There are 12 residues in the CDR3. CDR3 in amino acids: CAIYRGEETQYF. CDR3 sequence (DNA): TGTGCCATATACAGGGGGGAAGAGACCCAGTACTTC.

This clone was found once. The J gene is TRBJ1-5, the V gene TRBV4-1; maybe TRBD1 (5 bases). Germline CDR1 reads MGHRA; CDR2 reads YSYEKL. Deletions cut 4 bases from V and 8 bases from J, with 15 bases between. The CDR3 loop spans 14 amino acids. The CDR3 DNA reads TGCGCCAGCAGCCCCACGGGGGATAGGGAGCCCCAGCATTTT. Amino acids: CASSPTGDREPQHF.

This clone has a single count. This sequence joins TRBV29-1 and TRBJ2-7, with D possibly TRBD1 on 5 matching bases. With 3 bases removed from V and 6 bases from J, the gap between germline ends came to 18 bases. Per germline, CDR1 SQVTM and CDR2 ANQGSEA. This CDR3 comprises 14 residues. The CDR3 sequence is CSVDKSGRYGEQYF. The CDR3 nucleotides read TGCAGCGTTGATAAATCAGGGCGGTACGGCGAGCAGTACTTC.

Only one count was recorded for this clone. This sequence joins TRBV28 and TRBJ2-7; no definite D call. The germline V and J ends were trimmed by 1 base and 3 bases, with 4 bases remaining between them. Germline loops: CDR1 MDHEN, CDR2 SYDVKM. CDR3 length equals 12 residues. CDR3 loop: CASSLYSYEQYF. The CDR3 nucleotides are TGTGCCAGCAGTTTATATAGCTACGAGCAGTACTTC.

This chain links TRBV5-1 with TRBJ2-1; D gene ambiguous. CDR3 length: 13 amino acids. Germline V lookup: CDR1 SGHRS, CDR2 YFSETQ. V was clipped by 0 bases and J by 6 bases, with 7 bases between them. The CDR3 region has the DNA TGCGCCAGCAGCTTGGAATATTCCAATGAGCAGTTCTTC. Encoded protein: CASSLEYSNEQFF.

CDR3 residues: CASRTSGTSTDTQYF. The CDR3 nucleotides are TGTGCCAGCCGGACTAGCGGGACAAGCACAGATACGCAGTATTTT. V usage is TRBV19 and J usage is TRBJ2-3; 12 nucleotides line up with TRBD2. This CDR3 comprises 15 residues. From germline, CDR1 is LNHDA and CDR2 SQIVND (reference sequence). Unmatched junction bases numbered 4, after V lost 9 bases and J lost 0 bases.

The gene calls are TRBV7-9 and TRBJ2-1, with D perhaps TRBD2 (5 bases). Germline V CDR1 and CDR2: SEHNR, FQNEAQ (reference sequence). Trimming pared 4 bases from V and 5 bases from J, leaving 9 bases between. This CDR3 region has 13 residues. CDR3 sequence (DNA): TGTGCCAGCAGCTCGGCCGGGGACAATGAGCAGTTCTTC. Its translation: CASSSAGDNEQFF.

The chain employs TRBV5-4 and TRBJ2-1; 13 nucleotides agree with TRBD2. The trim removed 4 bases at V and 9 bases at J, leaving 7 bases unmatched. The germline V gene has CDR1 SGHNT and CDR2 YYREEE (reference sequence). CDR3 size: 15 residues. The CDR3 nucleotides read TGTGCCAGCAGCCGAGGGACTAGCGGGATTCGTGAGCAGTTCTTC. Its translation is CASSRGTSGIREQFF. Variable domain in full (rest from reference TRBV5-4 and TRBJ2-1): ETGVTQSPTHLIKTRGQQVTLRCSSQSGHNTVSWYQQALGQGPQFIFQYYREEENGRGNFPPRFSGLQFPNYSSELNVNALELDDSALYLCASSRGTSGIREQFFGPGTRLTVL.

In its sample, this clone was seen a few times. The chain is built from TRBV27 and TRBJ1-4; weak D call: TRBD1 (5 bases). Trimming left V 3 bases short and J 7 bases short, with 15 bases between. Germline V lookup: CDR1 MNHEY, CDR2 SMNVEV (reference sequence). The CDR3 extends over 15 amino acids. The CDR3 nucleotides read TGTGCCAGCAGTTTCCAGGGTTCAACGGGTGAAAAACTGTTTTTT. This sequence encodes CASSFQGSTGEKLFF. Supplemented by reference TRBV27 and TRBJ1-4, the full variable domain reads EAQVTQNPRYLITVTGKKLTVTCSQNMNHEYMSWYRQDPGLGLRQIYYSMNVEVTDKGDVPEGYKVSRKEKRNFPLILESPSPNQTSLYFCASSFQGSTGEKLFFGSGTQLSVL.

The V call is TRBV19, the J call TRBJ1-5; D gene ambiguous. This CDR3 is built from 12 residues. The V gene lost 5 bases and the J gene lost 12 bases, with 14 bases spanning the gap. Germline V gene data show CDR1 as LNHDA and CDR2 as SQIVND (reference sequence). Written as DNA, the CDR3 is TGTGCCAGTAGTTCCCCCCCTTCGGGCCAGCATTTT. Its translation is CASSSPPSGQHF.

The CDR3 loop is CASIIPTSPTYQETQYF. The CDR3 DNA reads as TGCGCCAGCATCATCCCGACATCCCCTACGTACCAAGAGACCCAGTACTTC. This chain connects TRBV10-1 to TRBJ2-5; D not resolved. Per the germline V gene, CDR1 is WNHNN and CDR2 is SYGVQD (reference sequence). The CDR3 length is 17 residues. V was shortened by 7 bases and J by 0 bases, with 21 bases between the two germline ends.

This clone was found once. This sequence joins TRBV5-1 and TRBJ2-1; perhaps TRBD2 as D (6 bases). The CDR3 is 17 residues long. Germline V gives CDR1 SGHRS, CDR2 YFSETQ. V lost 3 bases and J lost 3, with 19 bases in between. CDR3 coding DNA: TGCGCCAGCAGCTGGGAGACGGGGGACGGTGGCTACAATGAGCAGTTCTTC. Its protein product is CASSWETGDGGYNEQFF.

The J gene is TRBJ1-2, the V gene TRBV29-1; D not certain. Trimming left V 4 bases short and J 8 bases short, with 11 bases between. CDR3 length: 11 residues. The germline gives CDR1 SQVTM, CDR2 ANQGSEA. CDR3 DNA: TGCAGCGTTGGTCGGCCGGGGGGCTACACCTTC. Protein product: CSVGRPGGYTF.

This clone was detected only a few times. V and J are TRBV9 and TRBJ1-6; 10 positions match TRBD1. V dropped 1 base and J dropped 10; count of bases not matched to a gene: 2. The CDR3 consists of 14 residues. Germline V gene lookup returns CDR1 SGDLS and CDR2 YYNGEE. CDR3 region: CASSVRTGGSPLHF. The CDR3 DNA follows: TGTGCCAGCAGCGTACGGACAGGGGGGTCACCCCTCCACTTT.

This clone has a single count. The chain links TRBV5-1 to TRBJ2-5; TRBD1 matches at 7 bases. In germline, CDR1 is SGHRS, CDR2 YFSETQ. V was pared by 4 bases and J by 4 bases, with 13 bases of the junction left unmatched. The CDR3 runs to 16 residues. CDR3 nucleotide sequence: TGCGCCAGCAGCCAACTGACAGGGTCCCTCTTAGAGACCCAGTACTTC. Its translation is CASSQLTGSLLETQYF.

The J gene is TRBJ2-1, the V gene TRBV14; 7 bases fit TRBD1. The trim removed 1 base at V and 7 bases at J, leaving 10 bases unmatched. The length of the CDR3 is 16 residues. Germline V gives CDR1 SGHDN, CDR2 FVKESK. CDR3 region: CASSQVGQTKWNEQFF. CDR3 DNA: TGTGCCAGCAGCCAAGTGGGACAGACCAAATGGAATGAGCAGTTCTTC.

V is TRBV2 and J is TRBJ2-1, with unresolved D. CDR3 length equals 12 residues. The germline V gene has CDR1 SNHLY and CDR2 FYNNEI. Trimming took 5 bases from V and 8 from J, leaving 10 bases between them. CDR3 in amino acids: CASSSGLDEQFF. The CDR3 coding sequence is TGTGCCAGCAGTTCGGGTCTGGATGAGCAGTTCTTC.

V usage is TRBV19 and J usage is TRBJ2-4; D possibly corresponds to TRBD2 (6 bases). The length of the CDR3 is 16 residues. CDR1 and CDR2 (germline): LNHDA, SQIVND (reference sequence). Trimming shortened V by 3 bases and J by 8 bases, and 20 bases separated the two germline ends. CDR3 region: CASSISWGLHVDIQYF. DNA for the CDR3: TGTGCCAGTAGTATCTCATGGGGACTCCATGTCGACATTCAGTACTTC.

The V call is TRBV19, the J call TRBJ2-7, with 8 bases matching TRBD1. Germline V gives CDR1 LNHDA, CDR2 SQIVND (reference sequence). The V segment lost 3 bases and the J segment 4 bases; nucleotides outside the gene matches: 8. This CDR3 region has 15 residues. Here the CDR3 DNA reads TGTGCCAGTAGTATCGGCGCAGGGGGCATGTACGAGCAGTACTTC. Residues: CASSIGAGGMYEQYF.

Only one count was recorded for this clone. This chain links TRBV6-6 with TRBJ2-7, with D perhaps TRBD2 (5 bases). Germline lookup yields CDR1 MNHNY and CDR2 SVGAGI (reference sequence). This CDR3 contains 12 residues. Trimming took off 7 bases at V and 2 bases at J, with 9 bases between the two ends. The CDR3 DNA sequence: TGTGCCAGCAAGAGGGCGACCTACGAGCAGTACTTC. This translates into CASKRATYEQYF.

The chain links TRBV5-6 to TRBJ2-2; 7 positions agree with TRBD1. Per the germline V gene, CDR1 is SGHDT and CDR2 is YYEEEE. V shed 3 bases, J shed 4 bases, and the junction held 3 bases outside the gene matches. This CDR3 spans 14 amino acids. CDR3 loop: CASSWGQSTGELFF. DNA of the CDR3: TGTGCCAGCAGCTGGGGACAGAGCACCGGGGAGCTGTTTTTT.

V usage is TRBV2 and J usage is TRBJ2-1; 12 nucleotides align to TRBD2. The V gene end was trimmed by 7 bases and the J gene end by 6 bases; junction bases not matched to a gene: 4. The length of the CDR3 is 14 residues. Per germline, CDR1 SNHLY and CDR2 FYNNEI. The CDR3 region has the DNA TGTGCCAGCATACTAGCGGGGGGCCCCAATGAGCAGTTCTTC. Encoded protein: CASILAGGPNEQFF.

The chain combines TRBV29-1 with TRBJ1-2; D is possibly TRBD1 (6 bases). The CDR3 extends over 15 amino acids. The V end was cut by 6 bases, the J end by 8 bases, with 25 bases between. The germline gives CDR1 SQVTM, CDR2 ANQGSEA. In DNA, the CDR3 is TGCAGCGTCCTAGGGGGGGCCGTCCCAGTTGGGGGCTACACCTTC. This translates into CSVLGGAVPVGGYTF.

The rearrangement links TRBV6-5 to TRBJ1-1; TRBD1 aligns across 8 bases. Germline-derived CDR1 and CDR2 are MNHEY and SVGAGI. The CDR3 has 14 amino acids. The trim removed 7 bases at V and 4 bases at J, leaving 8 bases unmatched. The CDR3: CASTLGQGATEAFF. For the CDR3, the DNA is TGTGCCAGCACCCTGGGGCAGGGGGCCACTGAAGCTTTCTTT.

The chain uses TRBV10-3 and TRBJ2-7, with 8 bases aligning to TRBD1. CDR1 is ENHRY, CDR2 SYGVKD, per germline. The CDR3 length is 14 residues. The V segment lost 5 bases and the J segment 2 bases; nucleotides outside the gene matches: 5. CDR3 nucleotide sequence: TGTGCCATCAGTCTCGACAGGGGACCCTACGAGCAGTACTTC. Its translation: CAISLDRGPYEQYF.